What follows are 23 T cell receptor beta chains derived from one specimen sequenced in a study of technical replicates of blood from a few donors. Assay used: immunoSEQ multiplex PCR; TCRdb lists only in-frame clones, some missing. The sample carries fewer than 110,000 clones, roughly 95% recorded once. Material: T cells isolated from PBMCs. Receptor source: a human donor in good health.

The J gene is TRBJ2-4, the V gene TRBV29-1, with D unclear. V lost 7 bases and J 2 bases, leaving 12 bases between the germline ends. CDR3 length equals 13 residues. Germline CDR1 SQVTM, CDR2 ANQGSEA. The CDR3 loop is CSASWATKNIQYF. In DNA form, the CDR3 reads TGCAGCGCATCTTGGGCTACCAAAAACATTCAGTACTTC.

The CDR3 DNA is TGTGCCAGCAGCCTTAGCGGGAGGAACACCGGGGAGCTGTTTTTT. Amino acid sequence: CASSLSGRNTGELFF. J is TRBJ2-2 and V is TRBV4-2; 9 nucleotides agree with TRBD2. With V trimmed by 4 bases and J by 1 base, 1 base remained unmatched. The CDR3 length is 15 residues. Germline V lookup: CDR1 LGHNA, CDR2 YNFKEQ.

CDR3 amino acids: CASSLGGNLDEQYF. CDR3 DNA: TGTGCCAGCAGCTTAGGGGGAAATCTTGACGAGCAGTACTTC. The chain carries TRBV5-6 and TRBJ2-7, with D tentatively TRBD1 (6 bases). The V gene lost 2 bases and the J gene lost 5 bases, with 14 bases spanning the gap. The germline gives CDR1 SGHDT, CDR2 YYEEEE. The CDR3 contains 14 residues.

The table lists this clone with a count of one. V usage is TRBV5-4 and J usage is TRBJ1-1, with TRBD1 matching 8 bases. The CDR3 spans 14 residues. With 5 bases clipped from V and 0 bases from J, the junction kept 3 bases outside the gene matches. Germline V lookup: CDR1 SGHNT, CDR2 YYREEE (reference sequence). CDR3 amino acids: CASRGGQVNTEAFF. Here the CDR3 DNA reads TGTGCCAGCAGGGGGGGACAGGTGAACACTGAAGCTTTCTTT.

The chain is built from TRBV7-9 and TRBJ1-1; D might be TRBD1 (5 bases). The CDR3 covers 14 residues. Germline CDR1 is SEHNR and CDR2 is FQNEAQ (reference sequence). The V end lost 10 bases, the J end lost 4 bases, and 19 bases lay between the germline ends. The CDR3 DNA sequence: TGTGCCACGGGGGTGGGGGTCGGGGTCACTGAAGCTTTCTTT. Translating gives CATGVGVGVTEAFF.

The J gene is TRBJ1-2, the V gene TRBV19, with D maybe TRBD1 (5 bases). The CDR3 runs to 12 residues. CDR1 is LNHDA, CDR2 SQIVND, per germline (reference sequence). V was clipped by 7 bases and J by 4 bases, with 10 bases between them. The DNA of the CDR3 is TGTGCCAGTACGGCAGGGCCCTATGGCTACACCTTC. Translation gives CASTAGPYGYTF.

The gene calls are TRBV7-8 and TRBJ2-1, with TRBD2 identical over 11 bases. V shed 4 bases and J 8 bases; nucleotides not matched to a gene: 7. Per germline, CDR1 SGHVS and CDR2 FQNEAQ. The CDR3 extends over 15 amino acids. The CDR3 loop is CASSSLAGGGDEQFF. Here the CDR3 DNA reads TGTGCCAGCAGCTCTTTAGCGGGGGGGGGCGATGAGCAGTTCTTC. Full variable domain (outside the CDR3, taken from reference TRBV7-8 and TRBJ2-1): GAGVSQSPRYKVAKRGQDVALRCDPISGHVSLFWYQQALGQGPEFLTYFQNEAQLDKSGLPSDRFFAERPEGSVSTLKIQRTQQEDSAVYLCASSSLAGGGDEQFFGPGTRLTVL.

The rearrangement uses TRBV5-1 and TRBJ1-2, with TRBD1 as a possible D gene (5 bases). V lost 5 bases, J lost 8 bases, and 16 bases lay in between. CDR1 SGHRS and CDR2 YFSETQ come from the germline V gene. The CDR3 has 13 amino acids. CDR3 residues: CASSRAREDGYTF. CDR3 bases: TGCGCCAGCAGTAGAGCCAGGGAAGACGGCTACACCTTC.

This clone was seen just once. Written as DNA, the CDR3 is TGTGCCAGCAGCGCCTACAGAGGGCGGACTAATGAAAAACTGTTTTTT. Protein product: CASSAYRGRTNEKLFF. This chain uses TRBV21-1 with TRBJ1-4. TRBV21-1 is described as a pseudogene. The CDR3 is made up of 16 amino acids.

The chain links TRBV30 to TRBJ1-5, with 7 bases that match TRBD1. Looked up from germline, CDR1 is GTSNPN and CDR2 is SVGIG (reference sequence). Germline trimming cut 2 bases from V and 11 bases from J; bases unmatched to any gene: 18. The CDR3 totals 16 residues. CDR3 nucleotide sequence: TGTGCCTGGAGTCCCTCGGTTCACTCACGGGACAGAACCCAGCATTTT. It codes for CAWSPSVHSRDRTQHF. The full variable domain, rest sourced from reference TRBV30 and TRBJ1-5, is SQTIHQWPATLVQPVGSPLSLECTVEGTSNPNLYWYRQAAGRGLQLLFYSVGIGQISSEVPQNLSASRPQDRQFILSSKKLLLSDSGFYLCAWSPSVHSRDRTQHFGDGTRLSIL.

The V and J genes are TRBV10-1 and TRBJ2-7; D uncertain. The length of the CDR3 is 13 residues. The germline CDR1 and CDR2 sequences are WNHNN and SYGVQD (reference sequence). V lost 2 bases and J 6 bases, leaving 11 bases between the germline ends. The CDR3 DNA follows: TGCGCCAGCAGTGAGGATAGTCTAAGCGAGCAGTACTTC. Translating gives CASSEDSLSEQYF.

The chain combines TRBV9 with TRBJ2-1; 11 positions match TRBD1. J gave up 2 bases and V 3 bases, and 1 base lay outside the gene matches. The CDR3 runs 15 residues. CDR1 and CDR2 from the germline V gene are SGDLS and YYNGEE. The CDR3 nucleotides are TGTGCCAGCAGCGCGGGACAGGGGGCCTACAATGAGCAGTTCTTC. This codes for CASSAGQGAYNEQFF. The full variable domain, rest sourced from reference TRBV9 and TRBJ2-1, is DSGVTQTPKHLITATGQRVTLRCSPRSGDLSVYWYQQSLDQGLQFLIQYYNGEERAKGNILERFSAQQFPDLHSELNLSSLELGDSALYFCASSAGQGAYNEQFFGPGTRLTVL.

The chain joins TRBV18 to TRBJ1-1; no reliable D call. This CDR3 contains 17 residues. From germline, CDR1 is KGHSH and CDR2 LQKENI. V was cut by 4 bases and J by 0 bases, with 18 bases left in between. CDR3 residues: CASSLREGAYMNTEAFF. The CDR3 nucleotides read TGTGCCAGCTCACTTAGAGAGGGAGCATACATGAACACTGAAGCTTTCTTT.

This rearrangement joins TRBV10-3 to TRBJ2-7, with TRBD2 matching 7 bases. Germline trimming cut 6 bases from V and 3 bases from J; bases unmatched to any gene: 5. Germline V gives CDR1 ENHRY, CDR2 SYGVKD. This CDR3 comprises 13 residues. The CDR3 nucleotides are TGTGCCATCAGCGGGACTAACGGCTACGAGCAGTACTTC. It translates to CAISGTNGYEQYF.

This chain connects TRBV28 to TRBJ2-5; 14 bases agree with TRBD2. With 8 bases clipped from V and 5 bases from J, the junction kept 10 bases outside the gene matches. The CDR3 sequence is 16 residues long. Germline loops: CDR1 MDHEN, CDR2 SYDVKM. The CDR3 DNA sequence: TGTGCCAGCTATTCCGGGACTAGCGGGAGATCGGAGACCCAGTACTTC. Its translation: CASYSGTSGRSETQYF.

This clone is a singleton in its sample. V usage is TRBV6-5 and J usage is TRBJ1-2; tentative D call: TRBD1 (5 bases). The CDR3 is made up of 14 amino acids. V shed 0 bases and J shed 7 bases, with 12 bases lying between them. Germline V gene lookup returns CDR1 MNHEY and CDR2 SVGAGI. The CDR3 DNA is TGTGCCAGCAGTTACTCATTAATCGGGGGTGGCTACACCTTC. Its protein product is CASSYSLIGGGYTF.

For the CDR3, the DNA is TGTGCCAGCAGAGCTCTCGGGGGAGATGGCTACACCTTC. This encodes CASRALGGDGYTF. V and J are TRBV11-2 and TRBJ1-2; D possibly corresponds to TRBD1 (5 bases). The CDR3 consists of 13 residues. The germline V and J ends were trimmed by 6 bases and 6 bases, with 14 bases remaining between them. Germline assignment: CDR1 SGHAT and CDR2 FQNNGV.

In its sample, this clone was seen once. This chain links TRBV6-1 with TRBJ1-6; 12 bases map to TRBD1. Trimming at V came to 7 bases and at J to 10 bases, leaving 5 bases not matched to a gene. Germline assignment: CDR1 MNHNS and CDR2 SASEGT. This CDR3 is 14 amino acids long. The CDR3 loop reads CASIYGTGGSPLHF. CDR3 DNA sequence: TGTGCCAGCATCTACGGGACAGGGGGCTCACCCCTCCACTTT.

This chain connects TRBV6-6 to TRBJ2-5, with TRBD1 identical over 8 bases. CDR1 MNHNY and CDR2 SVGAGI come from the germline V gene (reference sequence). Germline trimming cut 4 bases from V and 5 bases from J; bases unmatched to any gene: 6. The CDR3 sequence is 14 residues long. The CDR3 here is CASSSPTGEETQYF. The CDR3 DNA reads as TGTGCCAGCAGTTCCCCGACAGGGGAGGAGACCCAGTACTTC.

The chain couples TRBV29-1 to TRBJ2-1, with D tentatively TRBD2 (5 bases). Germline V gene lookup returns CDR1 SQVTM and CDR2 ANQGSEA. The CDR3 length is 10 residues. V gave up 8 bases and J gave up 8 bases, with 10 bases separating them. The CDR3 sequence is CSSGGHEQFF. CDR3 DNA: TGCAGCAGCGGCGGGCATGAGCAGTTCTTC.

The chain has TRBV28 and TRBJ2-1; D perhaps matches TRBD1 (5 bases). This CDR3 region has 13 residues. The V and J ends lost 4 bases and 7 bases respectively, with 11 bases between them. Germline values: CDR1 MDHEN, CDR2 SYDVKM. The CDR3 protein is CASSSTDSNEQFF. The CDR3 region has the DNA TGTGCCAGCAGTTCAACAGACAGTAATGAGCAGTTCTTC.

This clone appeared a single time. The V and J genes are TRBV7-9 and TRBJ1-3, with 10 bases aligning to TRBD1. CDR3 length equals 16 residues. V gave up 4 bases and J gave up 4 bases; unmatched junction bases: 7. Germline CDR1 is SEHNR and CDR2 is FQNEAQ (reference sequence). This CDR3 is CASSWHGTGEGNTIYF. Here the CDR3 DNA reads TGTGCCAGCAGCTGGCACGGGACAGGGGAAGGAAACACCATATATTTT.

This chain joins TRBV5-1 and TRBJ2-7; the match to TRBD1 covers 9 bases. The V and J ends lost 2 bases and 7 bases, in that order; junction bases with no gene match: 7. Germline values: CDR1 SGHRS, CDR2 YFSETQ. The CDR3 extends over 14 amino acids. The CDR3 loop is CASSFRTGAGEQYF. CDR3 bases: TGCGCCAGCAGCTTCAGGACAGGGGCCGGGGAGCAGTACTTC.